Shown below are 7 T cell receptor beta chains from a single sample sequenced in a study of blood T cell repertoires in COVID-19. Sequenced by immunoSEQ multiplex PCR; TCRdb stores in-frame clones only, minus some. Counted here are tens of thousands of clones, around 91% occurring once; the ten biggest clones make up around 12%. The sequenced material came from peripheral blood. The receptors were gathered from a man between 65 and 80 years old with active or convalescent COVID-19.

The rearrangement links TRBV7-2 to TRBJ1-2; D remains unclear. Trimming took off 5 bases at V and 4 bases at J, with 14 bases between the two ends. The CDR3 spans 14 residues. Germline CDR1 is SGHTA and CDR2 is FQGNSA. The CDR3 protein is CASSPPAEAYGYTF. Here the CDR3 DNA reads TGTGCCAGCAGCCCCCCCGCGGAGGCCTATGGCTACACCTTC. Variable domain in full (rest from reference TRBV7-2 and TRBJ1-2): GAGVSQSPSNKVTEKGKDVELRCDPISGHTALYWYRQSLGQGLEFLIYFQGNSAPDKSGLPSDRFSAERTGGSVSTLTIQRTQQEDSAVYLCASSPPAEAYGYTFGSGTRLTVV.

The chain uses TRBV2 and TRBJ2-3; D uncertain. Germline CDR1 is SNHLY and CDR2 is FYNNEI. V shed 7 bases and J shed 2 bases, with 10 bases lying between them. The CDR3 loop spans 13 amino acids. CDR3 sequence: CASKEWATDTQYF. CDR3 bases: TGTGCCAGCAAAGAGTGGGCCACAGATACGCAGTATTTT.

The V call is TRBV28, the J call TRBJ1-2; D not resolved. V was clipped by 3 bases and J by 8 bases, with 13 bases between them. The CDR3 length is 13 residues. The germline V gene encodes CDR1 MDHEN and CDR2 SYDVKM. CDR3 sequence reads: CASSFGRSVGYTF. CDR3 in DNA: TGTGCCAGCAGTTTCGGCAGGTCCGTAGGCTACACCTTC.

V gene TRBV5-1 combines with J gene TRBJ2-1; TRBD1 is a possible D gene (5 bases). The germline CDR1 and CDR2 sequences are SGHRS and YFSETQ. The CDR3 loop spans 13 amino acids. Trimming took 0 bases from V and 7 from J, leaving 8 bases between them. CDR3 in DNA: TGCGCCAGCAGCTTGGGGGGCATGAATGAGCAGTTCTTC. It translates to CASSLGGMNEQFF. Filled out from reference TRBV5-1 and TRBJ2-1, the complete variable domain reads KAGVTQTPRYLIKTRGQQVTLSCSPISGHRSVSWYQQTPGQGLQFLFEYFSETQRNKGNFPGRFSGRQFSNSRSEMNVSTLELGDSALYLCASSLGGMNEQFFGPGTRLTVL.

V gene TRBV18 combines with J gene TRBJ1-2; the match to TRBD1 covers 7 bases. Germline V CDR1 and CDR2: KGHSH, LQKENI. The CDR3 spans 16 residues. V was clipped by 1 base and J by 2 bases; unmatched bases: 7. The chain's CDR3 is CASSPQLEGQNYGYTF. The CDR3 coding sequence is TGTGCCAGCTCACCACAGCTCGAGGGACAGAACTATGGCTACACCTTC.

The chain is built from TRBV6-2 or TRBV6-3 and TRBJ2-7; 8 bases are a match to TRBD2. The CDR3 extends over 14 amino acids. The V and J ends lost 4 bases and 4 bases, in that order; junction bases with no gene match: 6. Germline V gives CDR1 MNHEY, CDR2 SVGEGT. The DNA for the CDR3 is TGTGCCAGCAGTTTTCAGCGGGGGTTGTACGAGCAGTACTTC. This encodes CASSFQRGLYEQYF.

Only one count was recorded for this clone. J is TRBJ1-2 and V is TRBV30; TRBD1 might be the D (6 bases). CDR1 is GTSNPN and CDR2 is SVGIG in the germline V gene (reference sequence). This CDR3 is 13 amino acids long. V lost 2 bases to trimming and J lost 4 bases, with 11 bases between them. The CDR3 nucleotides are TGTGCCTGGAGTAGGGCAGGGGTCTATGGCTACACCTTC. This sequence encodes CAWSRAGVYGYTF.